A single sample is the source of the 30 T cell receptor beta chains below, sequenced in a study of shared clonotypes between healthy human individuals. Method: immunoSEQ multiplex PCR; TCRdb's copy keeps in-frame clones and lacks some. This table has under 1,100,000 clones, roughly 80% appearing once. Sequencing used memory CD4+ T cells sorted from blood. The subset was: CD45RA-negative fraction. The receptors derive from a man younger than 35 in good health.

Only one count was recorded for this clone. This chain joins TRBV29-1 and TRBJ2-1; 7 nucleotides align to TRBD2. V gave up 7 bases and J gave up 4 bases; unmatched junction bases: 19. The CDR3 consists of 17 residues. Looked up from germline, CDR1 is SQVTM and CDR2 is ANQGSEA. The DNA for the CDR3 is TGCAGCGCTGGTCATGGGAGGGCCCACTATCTGTACAATGAGCAGTTCTTC. Translating it yields CSAGHGRAHYLYNEQFF.

The chain employs TRBV7-7 and TRBJ2-1, with D unresolved. The CDR3 has 15 amino acids. Looked up from germline, CDR1 is SSHAT and CDR2 is FNYEAQ (reference sequence). The CDR3: CASSAAESSYNEQFF. In nucleotides, the CDR3 is TGTGCTAGCTCTGCGGCGGAGAGCTCCTACAATGAGCAGTTCTTC.

In its sample, this clone was seen once. J is TRBJ1-2 and V is TRBV6-5; D call uncertain. This CDR3 spans 14 amino acids. Germline V CDR1 and CDR2: MNHEY, SVGAGI. V was trimmed by 6 bases and J by 5 bases, leaving 16 bases between them. This CDR3 reads CASSNKPREYGYTF. The CDR3 nucleotides are TGTGCCAGCAGCAATAAACCTAGAGAATATGGCTACACCTTC.

Regarding this clone: At the DNA level, this CDR3 is encoded by other sequences in the same sample as well. This chain uses TRBV19 with TRBJ2-5; D gene unclear. Germline CDR1 LNHDA, CDR2 SQIVND (reference sequence). The CDR3 contains 13 residues. The V gene lost 1 base and the J gene lost 1 base, with 4 bases spanning the gap. The CDR3 sequence is CASSIVGQETQYF. The CDR3 nucleotides are TGTGCCAGTAGTATAGTCGGCCAAGAGACCCAGTACTTC.

The chain is built from TRBV10-2 and TRBJ1-5; TRBD1 might be the D (5 bases). Germline V gives CDR1 WSHSY, CDR2 SAAADI. This CDR3 region has 13 residues. V was cut by 5 bases and J by 4 bases, with 9 bases left in between. The CDR3 spells CASSRDLNQPQHF. CDR3 bases: TGCGCCAGCAGTCGGGACTTAAATCAGCCCCAGCATTTT.

Comment on this clone: Other DNA sequences in this sample translate to the same CDR3. This chain connects TRBV18 to TRBJ1-1; no definite D call. The CDR3 contains 13 residues. CDR1 and CDR2 (germline): KGHSH, LQKENI. Trimming cost V 2 bases and J 2 bases, with 6 bases left between them. The CDR3 protein is CASSPTANTEAFF. The DNA for the CDR3 is TGTGCCAGCTCACCAACAGCCAACACTGAAGCTTTCTTT.

The chain is built from TRBV5-6 and TRBJ1-2, with unresolved D. V gave up 4 bases and J gave up 0 bases, with 16 bases separating them. The CDR3 covers 16 residues. CDR1 SGHDT and CDR2 YYEEEE come from the germline V gene. The CDR3, as DNA: TGTGCCAGCAGCCCCCGATCTCTACCGGCTAACTATGGCTACACCTTC. Translation gives CASSPRSLPANYGYTF.

The chain carries TRBV4-1 and TRBJ2-1, with 7 nucleotides matching TRBD1. Germline CDR1 is MGHRA and CDR2 is YSYEKL. V was pared by 6 bases and J by 8 bases, with 7 bases of the junction left unmatched. This CDR3 is 13 amino acids long. CDR3 DNA sequence: TGCGCCAGCAGTTTTGGGACAGACTATGAGCAGTTCTTC. Translated, it gives CASSFGTDYEQFF.

J is TRBJ2-3 and V is TRBV5-1; possible D gene TRBD2, 5 bases. CDR3 length: 16 residues. The V gene's germline CDR1 is SGHRS and CDR2 YFSETQ. The V end lost 4 bases, the J end lost 0 bases, and 15 bases lay between the germline ends. The DNA of the CDR3 is TGCGCCAGCAGCAAAACCCCAGCGGCTAGCACAGATACGCAGTATTTT. Translated, it gives CASSKTPAASTDTQYF.

V gene TRBV9 combines with J gene TRBJ1-4, with a tentative D call TRBD1 (6 bases). V was trimmed by 7 bases and J by 2 bases, leaving 12 bases between them. This CDR3 has 14 residues. The germline V gene has CDR1 SGDLS and CDR2 YYNGEE. The CDR3 nucleotides read TGTGCCAGCGCCCCCGGGGGCACTAATGAAAAACTGTTTTTT. Its translation: CASAPGGTNEKLFF.

This clone was found once. The J gene is TRBJ1-1, the V gene TRBV18, with D uncertain. This CDR3 spans 13 amino acids. The V gene's germline CDR1 is KGHSH and CDR2 LQKENI. V lost 2 bases, J lost 11 bases, and 15 bases lay in between. The CDR3 reads CASSPEDDVGAFF. The CDR3 DNA reads TGTGCCAGCTCACCAGAGGACGACGTGGGCGCTTTCTTT.

The chain joins TRBV9 to TRBJ2-5; TRBD1 matches at 8 bases. V shed 0 bases and J 8 bases; nucleotides not matched to a gene: 6. The CDR3 length is 14 residues. In germline, CDR1 is SGDLS, CDR2 YYNGEE. The CDR3 DNA follows: TGTGCCAGCAGCGTAGTTGCAGGGGGCAGCACCCAGTACTTC. This codes for CASSVVAGGSTQYF.

This clone occurred once. The chain carries TRBV21-1 and TRBJ2-7; the listed D gene, TRBD1, was not tested against the DNA. TRBV21-1 represents a pseudogene. The CDR3 is 15 amino acids. CDR3 bases: TGTGCCAGCAGCAAAAGACAGGGCCCCTCCTACGAGCAGTACTTC. Protein: CASSKRQGPSYEQYF.

This rearrangement joins TRBV7-9 to TRBJ1-5, with 9 bases that match TRBD1. The germline V gene has CDR1 SEHNR and CDR2 FQNEAQ (reference sequence). Trimming cost V 3 bases and J 4 bases; bases outside gene matches: 4. The CDR3 covers 15 residues. In DNA form, the CDR3 reads TGTGCCAGCAGCTTCGGGGACAGGGTTAATCAGCCCCAGCATTTT. Its protein is CASSFGDRVNQPQHF. Supplemented by reference TRBV7-9 and TRBJ1-5, the full variable domain reads DTGVSQNPRHKITKRGQNVTFRCDPISEHNRLYWYRQTLGQGPEFLTYFQNEAQLEKSRLLSDRFSAERPKGSFSTLEIQRTEQGDSAMYLCASSFGDRVNQPQHFGDGTRLSIL.

The chain carries TRBV7-6 and TRBJ2-7; weak D call: TRBD2 (6 bases). CDR1 and CDR2 from the germline V gene are SGHVS and FNYEAQ. V shed 5 bases and J shed 0 bases, with 17 bases lying between them. The CDR3 covers 16 residues. In DNA form, the CDR3 reads TGTGCCAGCAGCCCGCACTCGGGGGTAAGCTCCTACGAGCAGTACTTC. It codes for CASSPHSGVSSYEQYF.

This clone was counted between two and nine times. The CDR3 coding sequence is TGTGCCAGCACCCATAGAGAGAACACTGAAGCTTTCTTT. This encodes CASTHRENTEAFF. V is TRBV25-1 and J is TRBJ1-1; D uncertain. Per germline, CDR1 MGHDK and CDR2 SYGVNS. This CDR3 has 13 residues. V lost 7 bases to trimming and J lost 1 base, with 10 bases between them. Looking up the rest from reference TRBV25-1 and TRBJ1-1 gives the full variable domain: EADIYQTPRYLVIGTGKKITLECSQTMGHDKMYWYQQDPGMELHLIHYSYGVNSTEKGDLSSESTVSRIRTEHFPLTLESARPSHTSQYLCASTHRENTEAFFGQGTRLTVV.

The V and J genes are TRBV30 and TRBJ1-6, with no clear D. Germline assignment: CDR1 GTSNPN and CDR2 SVGIG (reference sequence). This CDR3 comprises 16 residues. The germline V and J ends were trimmed by 1 base and 7 bases, with 17 bases remaining between them. CDR3 residues: CAWSASGVKGNSPLHF. The CDR3, as DNA: TGTGCCTGGAGTGCGTCAGGAGTTAAAGGGAATTCACCCCTCCACTTT.

Comment on this clone: This CDR3 is also generated by other DNA sequences in the sample. The chain links TRBV20-1 to TRBJ2-7, with 7 positions matching TRBD2. V lost 2 bases to trimming and J lost 6 bases; unmatched junction nucleotides: 1. The CDR3 runs to 11 residues. Germline assignment: CDR1 DFQATT and CDR2 SNEGSKA (reference sequence). In DNA form, the CDR3 reads TGCAGTGCTAGAACTAGCGCCGAGCAGTACTTC. It yields the protein CSARTSAEQYF.

This clone turned up a few times. This rearrangement joins TRBV7-2 to TRBJ2-1; possible D gene TRBD1, 6 bases. Trimming removed 4 bases from V and 0 bases from J, with 13 bases in between. The length of the CDR3 is 16 residues. Germline V lookup: CDR1 SGHTA, CDR2 FQGNSA. This CDR3 is CASSYFRGSSYNEQFF. The DNA of the CDR3 is TGTGCCAGCAGCTATTTCAGGGGAAGCTCCTACAATGAGCAGTTCTTC. The variable domain in full, completed from reference TRBV7-2 and TRBJ2-1, reads GAGVSQSPSNKVTEKGKDVELRCDPISGHTALYWYRQSLGQGLEFLIYFQGNSAPDKSGLPSDRFSAERTGGSVSTLTIQRTQQEDSAVYLCASSYFRGSSYNEQFFGPGTRLTVL.

A note on this clone: Just one base apart from a much larger clone, this may be a read error. This sample includes further DNA sequences coding for the same CDR3. The chain carries TRBV25-1 and TRBJ1-5; TRBD1 matches 7 bases. From germline, CDR1 is MGHDK and CDR2 SYGVNS. This CDR3 is built from 13 residues. With V trimmed by 6 bases and J by 2 bases, 1 base remained unmatched. CDR3 nucleotide sequence: TGTGCCAGCAGCGGACAGGGCAATCAGCCCCAGCATTTT. Its protein product is CASSGQGNQPQHF.

Concerning this clone: Other DNA sequences in this specimen translate into the identical CDR3. CDR3 amino acids: CASSLRRVGETQYF. The CDR3 nucleotides are TGTGCCAGTAGCTTACGCAGGGTGGGGGAGACCCAGTACTTC. The chain couples TRBV19 to TRBJ2-5; D possibly corresponds to TRBD1 (5 bases). CDR3 size: 14 residues. CDR1 and CDR2 from the germline V gene are LNHDA and SQIVND (reference sequence). With 6 bases removed from V and 5 bases from J, the gap between germline ends came to 16 bases.

This clone showed up just a few times. The gene calls are TRBV11-2 and TRBJ1-5; the D is unclear. The V and J ends lost 5 bases and 1 base respectively, with 6 bases between them. The V gene's germline CDR1 is SGHAT and CDR2 FQNNGV. This CDR3 contains 13 residues. The CDR3 nucleotides are TGTGCCAGCAGCACTAGGAGCAATCAGCCCCAGCATTTT. This translates into CASSTRSNQPQHF.

The rearrangement uses TRBV2 and TRBJ2-7; 7 bases line up with TRBD1. This CDR3 contains 14 residues. V shed 5 bases and J 3 bases; nucleotides not matched to a gene: 7. Germline CDR1 is SNHLY and CDR2 is FYNNEI. This CDR3 reads CASSSGAGGYEQYF. As DNA, the CDR3 is TGTGCCAGCAGTTCAGGGGCAGGGGGCTACGAGCAGTACTTC.

This chain uses TRBV2 with TRBJ1-2; a possible D gene is TRBD1 (5 bases). Trimming shortened V by 7 bases and J by 0 bases, and 9 bases separated the two germline ends. From germline, CDR1 is SNHLY and CDR2 FYNNEI. The CDR3 totals 13 residues. The CDR3 nucleotides read TGTGCCAGCACCGGGACCGCTAACTATGGCTACACCTTC. This codes for CASTGTANYGYTF. The complete variable domain, with remaining parts taken from reference TRBV2 and TRBJ1-2, reads EPEVTQTPSHQVTQMGQEVILRCVPISNHLYFYWYRQILGQKVEFLVSFYNNEISEKSEIFDDQFSVERPDGSNFTLKIRSTKLEDSAMYFCASTGTANYGYTFGSGTRLTVV.

This chain uses TRBV6-4 with TRBJ2-3, with TRBD2 matching 9 bases. Germline V CDR1 and CDR2: MRHNA, SNTAGT. The trim removed 4 bases at V and 0 bases at J, leaving 2 bases unmatched. The CDR3 sequence is 15 residues long. CDR3 protein: CASSASGGSTDTQYF. The CDR3 DNA is TGTGCCAGCAGTGCCAGCGGGGGGAGCACAGATACGCAGTATTTT.

The V and J genes are TRBV7-3 and TRBJ2-1; D might be TRBD1 (6 bases). Germline loops: CDR1 SGHTA, CDR2 FQGTGA. This CDR3 spans 13 amino acids. V gave up 5 bases and J gave up 7 bases, with 12 bases separating them. This chain's CDR3 is CASSPNRENEQFF. CDR3 DNA: TGTGCCAGCAGCCCGAACAGGGAAAATGAGCAGTTCTTC.

The V gene is TRBV6-1, the J gene TRBJ1-6; 9 bases match TRBD1. The CDR3 runs to 15 residues. The V gene's germline CDR1 is MNHNS and CDR2 SASEGT. The V gene end was trimmed by 3 bases and the J gene end by 7 bases; junction bases not matched to a gene: 4. CDR3 amino acids: CASSDGQGRNSPLHF. CDR3 nucleotides: TGTGCCAGCAGTGATGGACAGGGGCGGAATTCACCCCTCCACTTT.

The chain recombines TRBV4-1 with TRBJ1-1, with a tentative D call TRBD1 (5 bases). CDR3 length: 15 amino acids. Trimming cost V 1 base and J 4 bases, with 13 bases left between them. The germline gives CDR1 MGHRA, CDR2 YSYEKL. Here the CDR3 DNA reads TGCGCCAGCAGCCAAGTGGGGAAGAGGGGCACTGAAGCTTTCTTT. Translating it yields CASSQVGKRGTEAFF.

The V call is TRBV5-8, the J call TRBJ2-3; the D gene is possibly TRBD1 (5 bases). In germline, CDR1 is SGHTS, CDR2 YDEGEE. The CDR3 is 16 amino acids. V was trimmed by 5 bases and J by 2 bases, leaving 18 bases between them. CDR3 region: CASSAGIGAYTDTQYF. The CDR3 nucleotides are TGTGCCAGCAGTGCAGGGATTGGGGCCTACACAGATACGCAGTATTTT.

This rearrangement joins TRBV4-1 to TRBJ2-3, with 12 nucleotides matching TRBD2. The germline V gene has CDR1 MGHRA and CDR2 YSYEKL. This CDR3 contains 16 residues. The junction had 6 bases not matched to a gene; V was cut back by 4 bases and J by 4 bases. Here the CDR3 DNA reads TGCGCCAGCAGCCGAGCCGGACTAGCGGGACCAGATACGCAGTATTTT. Translation: CASSRAGLAGPDTQYF.